This T cell receptor (beta chain) was retrieved from a study of beta chain features in type 1 diabetes. General study points: Shorter TCRB CDR3s, moderately but significantly so, were found in Type 1 diabetes patients in all four CD4+ subsets. In cDNA sequencing, cells with high TCR expression could be over-represented.

Staining for CD45RO/CCR7/CD25/CD127/CD95/CD27 allowed sorting of CD4+ naive, central memory, regulatory and stem cell-like memory cells. The purity of all sorted populations exceeded 95%. Germline V CDR1 and CDR2: LNHNV, YYDKDF (reference sequence). The CDR3 is 15 residues long. Losses at the gene ends were 0 bases for V and 9 bases for J; bases not matched to a gene: 11. As concerns this clone: Its antigen is not identified.

The isolated RNA, all of it, was reverse transcribed, so expressed TCRB transcripts were what got sequenced. Profiled with immunoSEQ multiplex PCR; TCRdb holds only in-frame clones, not every one. This sample carries 350,000 or so clones, around 20% of them seen once, and the ten largest clones take roughly 0.045%. The receptor comes from a young woman in good health. The J gene is TRBJ2-7, the V gene TRBV15; 7 nucleotides line up with TRBD1. The source material was naive CD4+ T cells from blood. CDR3 sequence (DNA): TGTGCCACCAGCAGAGACCCACTAACAGGGGAACGGCAGTACTTC. Translating gives CATSRDPLTGERQYF.